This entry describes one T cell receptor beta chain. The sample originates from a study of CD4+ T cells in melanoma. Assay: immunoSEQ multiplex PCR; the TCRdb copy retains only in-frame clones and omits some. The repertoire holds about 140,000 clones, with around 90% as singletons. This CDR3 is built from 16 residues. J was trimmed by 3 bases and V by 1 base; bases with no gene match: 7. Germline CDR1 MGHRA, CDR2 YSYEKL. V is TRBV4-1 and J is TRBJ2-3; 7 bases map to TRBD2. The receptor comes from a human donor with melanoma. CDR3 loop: CASSQAGLERTDTQYF. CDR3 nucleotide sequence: TGCGCCAGCAGCCAAGCTGGACTAGAAAGGACAGATACGCAGTATTTT.